This T cell receptor (beta chain) was captured by sequencing in a study of blood T cell repertoires in COVID-19. Study-wide context: The analysed material was cDNA or gDNA that came from T cells, B-cell-depleted T cells, or PBMCs.

Per the original data handling: Estimated nucleated cell counts came from reference gene primer amplification. Only in-frame clones appear in the TCRdb table, and some are missing; sequencing was by immunoSEQ multiplex PCR. V, J and clone size were drawn from that table, and D and trimming were deduced from the DNA. The sample contains tens of thousands of clones, approximately 83% of which appear only once. This clone was detected only a few times. In germline, CDR1 is SGHTS, CDR2 YDEGEE. The V gene lost 1 base and the J gene lost 8 bases, with 15 bases spanning the gap. The CDR3 spans 14 residues. Sequenced sample: peripheral blood. This chain connects TRBV5-8 to TRBJ1-2; TRBD1 is a possible D gene (5 bases). This sequence was found in a woman aged 55-69 years with acute or convalescent COVID-19. The CDR3, as DNA: TGTGCCAGCAGCTTGCAGGGAGGCGATGTGGGCTACACCTTC. Its translation is CASSLQGGDVGYTF.